The clone carrying this TCR beta chain is categorized as medium-sized. The method was immunoSEQ multiplex PCR; TCRdb's version includes in-frame clones alone and lacks a portion of them. This sample has 35,000 to 55,000 clones, with less than 75% found just once. This sample was taken from a study of radiotherapy plus CTLA-4 blockade in lung cancer. V lost 6 bases to trimming and J lost 8 bases, with 7 bases between them. The germline gives CDR1 MNHEY, CDR2 SMNVEV (reference sequence). This CDR3 region has 10 residues. This specimen consisted of peripheral blood, obtained from a patient treated with radiotherapy plus ipilimumab. The V call is TRBV27, the J call TRBJ1-1; tentatively, D is TRBD1 (5 bases). The sequence derives from a human donor with non-small cell lung cancer who had a partial response to radiotherapy plus ipilimumab. The CDR3 region is CASRSGEAFF. DNA for the CDR3: TGTGCCAGCAGGTCAGGGGAAGCTTTCTTT.